The 27 T cell receptor beta chains listed next were all sequenced from one sample in a study of technical replicates of blood from several donors. The protocol was immunoSEQ multiplex PCR, while the TCRdb copy is restricted to in-frame clones and leaves out a portion. The sample includes 75,000 to 95,000 clones, under 95% of them seen just once. The sample was T cells isolated from PBMCs. The receptors stem from a human donor in good health.

The rearrangement joins TRBV30 to TRBJ2-5; 9 positions match TRBD2. This CDR3 has 14 amino acids. Germline CDR1 GTSNPN, CDR2 SVGIG (reference sequence). V was clipped by 3 bases and J by 4 bases; unmatched bases: 6. The DNA for the CDR3 is TGTGCCTGGAGCAAGGGACTAGCCCTAGAGACCCAGTACTTC. Protein product: CAWSKGLALETQYF.

V gene TRBV19 combines with J gene TRBJ2-1; 9 bases fit TRBD2. CDR1 LNHDA and CDR2 SQIVND come from the germline V gene (reference sequence). This CDR3 comprises 16 residues. V lost 3 bases and J lost 7; bases outside the gene matches: 10. As DNA, the CDR3 is TGTGCCAGTAGTATCGGGCTAGCGGGAAGTATGAATGAGCAGTTCTTC. Its translation is CASSIGLAGSMNEQFF. The full variable domain, with the rest looked up from reference TRBV19 and TRBJ2-1, is DGGITQSPKYLFRKEGQNVTLSCEQNLNHDAMYWYRQDPGQGLRLIYYSQIVNDFQKGDIAEGYSVSREKKESFPLTVTSAQKNPTAFYLCASSIGLAGSMNEQFFGPGTRLTVL.

The CDR3, as DNA: TGTGCCAGCAGTGACGTGGGGCGGAGAAGCTACAATGAGCAGTTCTTC. Translation gives CASSDVGRRSYNEQFF. The V and J genes are TRBV6-4 and TRBJ2-1; D is possibly TRBD1 (5 bases). Germline-derived CDR1 and CDR2 are MRHNA and SNTAGT. The CDR3 is made up of 16 amino acids. Between the trimmed V and J ends, which lost 2 bases and 3 bases, there was a span of 14 bases.

The chain's CDR3 is CASRNFNRNTDTQYF. As DNA, the CDR3 is TGTGCCAGCAGGAATTTTAACAGGAACACAGATACGCAGTATTTT. V and J are TRBV27 and TRBJ2-3; D may be TRBD1 (5 bases). Trimming shortened V by 6 bases and J by 2 bases, and 15 bases separated the two germline ends. CDR1 and CDR2 from the germline V gene are MNHEY and SMNVEV (reference sequence). The CDR3 has 15 residues.

This chain joins TRBV5-4 and TRBJ1-4; TRBD1 aligns across 7 bases. Germline V CDR1 and CDR2: SGHNT, YYREEE (reference sequence). CDR3 length: 13 residues. Trimming at V came to 7 bases and at J to 4 bases, leaving 4 bases not matched to a gene. CDR3 nucleotides: TGTGCCAGCGCAGGGGGATTTAATGAAAAACTGTTTTTT. Its translation is CASAGGFNEKLFF.

This chain uses TRBV11-3 with TRBJ2-1, with D tentatively TRBD1 (5 bases). Germline-derived CDR1 and CDR2 are SGHNT and YENEEA. With 1 base removed from V and 7 bases from J, the gap between germline ends came to 11 bases. The CDR3 sequence is 14 residues long. This CDR3 is CASSLGDRLNEQFF. CDR3 bases: TGTGCCAGCAGCTTAGGCGACAGATTGAATGAGCAGTTCTTC. Filled out from reference TRBV11-3 and TRBJ2-1, the complete variable domain reads EAGVVQSPRYKIIEKKQPVAFWCNPISGHNTLYWYLQNLGQGPELLIRYENEEAVDDSQLPKDRFSAERLKGVDSTLKIQPAELGDSAVYLCASSLGDRLNEQFFGPGTRLTVL.

The chain recombines TRBV30 with TRBJ1-5, with D tentatively TRBD1 (5 bases). This CDR3 comprises 13 residues. V shed 3 bases and J shed 4 bases, with 10 bases lying between them. Germline V gives CDR1 GTSNPN, CDR2 SVGIG (reference sequence). CDR3 DNA: TGTGCCTGGAGATCACGGGGGAATCAGCCCCAGCATTTT. Residues: CAWRSRGNQPQHF. Together with reference TRBV30 and TRBJ1-5, the CDR3 gives the full variable domain: SQTIHQWPATLVQPVGSPLSLECTVEGTSNPNLYWYRQAAGRGLQLLFYSVGIGQISSEVPQNLSASRPQDRQFILSSKKLLLSDSGFYLCAWRSRGNQPQHFGDGTRLSIL.

This chain connects TRBV29-1 to TRBJ1-1, with D unresolved. The length of the CDR3 is 12 residues. The V gene's germline CDR1 is SQVTM and CDR2 ANQGSEA. Trimming cost V 3 bases and J 4 bases, with 9 bases left between them. In DNA, the CDR3 is TGCAGCGTTGAGGAGGGAGGCACTGAAGCTTTCTTT. This codes for CSVEEGGTEAFF.

The table lists this clone with a count of one. The chain couples TRBV11-3 to TRBJ2-1; 16 bases map to TRBD2. Germline V gene sequence: CDR1 SGHNT, CDR2 YENEEA. CDR3 length: 16 amino acids. V lost 5 bases, J lost 6 bases, and 4 bases stayed unmatched. Written as DNA, the CDR3 is TGTGCCAGCAGCCGTGGGACTAGCGGGGGGGCCAATGAGCAGTTCTTC. It codes for CASSRGTSGGANEQFF.

This clone was detected once. The gene calls are TRBV6-6 and TRBJ1-2, with D uncertain. Trimming cost V 7 bases and J 6 bases, with 24 bases left between them. This CDR3 has 16 residues. In germline, CDR1 is MNHNY, CDR2 SVGAGI (reference sequence). Written as DNA, the CDR3 is TGTGCCAGCACCCACGGAATTCCCTTCGGGGAGGATGGCTACACCTTC. The encoded protein is CASTHGIPFGEDGYTF.

The rearrangement uses TRBV28 and TRBJ1-2, with 7 nucleotides matching TRBD1. The junction had 4 bases not matched to a gene; V was cut back by 1 base and J by 5 bases. The germline V gene has CDR1 MDHEN and CDR2 SYDVKM. The CDR3 is 14 amino acids. The chain's CDR3 is CASSLSRDSYGYTF. The CDR3 nucleotides read TGTGCCAGCAGTTTATCTCGGGACAGTTATGGCTACACCTTC.

The chain uses TRBV7-7 and TRBJ2-5; the D gene is possibly TRBD1 (6 bases). Germline V gives CDR1 SSHAT, CDR2 FNYEAQ (reference sequence). V was pared by 1 base and J by 5 bases, with 11 bases between. This CDR3 has 14 residues. CDR3 coding DNA: TGTGCCAGCAGCTTAGACAGGGTATCCGAGACCCAGTACTTC. It yields the protein CASSLDRVSETQYF. Looking up the rest from reference TRBV7-7 and TRBJ2-5 gives the full variable domain: GAGVSQSPRYKVTKRGQDVTLRCDPISSHATLYWYQQALGQGPEFLTYFNYEAQPDKSGLPSDRFSAERPEGSISTLTIQRTEQRDSAMYRCASSLDRVSETQYFGPGTRLLVL.

The genes are TRBV5-4 and TRBJ1-2; TRBD1 matches 8 bases. Germline V lookup: CDR1 SGHNT, CDR2 YYREEE (reference sequence). J gave up 4 bases and V 0 bases, and 11 bases lay outside the gene matches. This CDR3 region has 17 residues. The CDR3 nucleotides are TGTGCCAGCAGCTTGGATTCCTCAGGGGGCGCGGTCTATGGCTACACCTTC. Amino acid sequence: CASSLDSSGGAVYGYTF.

The genes are TRBV7-9 and TRBJ2-7; possibly TRBD2 for D (6 bases). V was shortened by 1 base and J by 0 bases, with 16 bases between the two germline ends. The germline V gene has CDR1 SEHNR and CDR2 FQNEAQ (reference sequence). The CDR3 is made up of 17 amino acids. The CDR3 region has the DNA TGTGCCAGCAGCTTAGTAGGGTCGGGGGAAAGCTCCTACGAGCAGTACTTC. The encoded protein is CASSLVGSGESSYEQYF.

The DNA of the CDR3 is TGTGCCAGCACCCAGGCGGAGACCCAGTACTTC. Its protein is CASTQAETQYF. The chain links TRBV7-8 to TRBJ2-5; D gene unclear. The V and J ends lost 7 bases and 5 bases respectively, with 8 bases between them. The germline V gene encodes CDR1 SGHVS and CDR2 FQNEAQ. The CDR3 spans 11 residues.

This chain connects TRBV6-4 to TRBJ2-1; 7 positions match TRBD1. The CDR3 is made up of 15 amino acids. The junction had 2 bases not matched to a gene; V was cut back by 0 bases and J by 3 bases. The germline gives CDR1 MRHNA, CDR2 SNTAGT. In DNA, the CDR3 is TGTGCCAGCAGTGACTCTGCAGGGGGCTACAATGAGCAGTTCTTC. Protein: CASSDSAGGYNEQFF.

The rearrangement uses TRBV2 and TRBJ1-2; possibly TRBD1 for D (6 bases). The CDR3 is 14 amino acids. Trimming took 3 bases from V and 7 from J, leaving 15 bases between them. Per germline, CDR1 SNHLY and CDR2 FYNNEI. The CDR3 DNA reads as TGTGCCAGCAGTGATTCGGGGGGCGCCGCTGGCTACACCTTC. Its translation: CASSDSGGAAGYTF.

The chain is built from TRBV19 and TRBJ2-3; the D is unclear. Per the germline V gene, CDR1 is LNHDA and CDR2 is SQIVND (reference sequence). The CDR3 covers 11 residues. V was shortened by 8 bases and J by 9 bases, with 12 bases between the two germline ends. CDR3 sequence: CASLGSKTQYF. The DNA for the CDR3 is TGTGCCAGTCTAGGTTCCAAGACGCAGTATTTT.

V usage is TRBV5-8 and J usage is TRBJ1-2, with a weak D call TRBD1 (5 bases). Germline V gene data show CDR1 as SGHTS and CDR2 as YDEGEE. Trimming removed 4 bases from V and 3 bases from J, with 13 bases in between. The CDR3 runs to 14 residues. DNA for the CDR3: TGTGCCAGCAGCCAAAGGGCAGGGTACTATGGCTACACCTTC. The encoded protein is CASSQRAGYYGYTF.

The chain couples TRBV11-2 to TRBJ2-7; tentative D call: TRBD2 (5 bases). V was clipped by 5 bases and J by 7 bases, with 18 bases between them. Germline CDR1 and CDR2: SGHAT and FQNNGV. The CDR3 runs 14 residues. In DNA form, the CDR3 reads TGTGCCAGCAGCCCTGTTCGTGGAGGAAGGGAGCAGTACTTC. It yields the protein CASSPVRGGREQYF.

This chain links TRBV6-6 with TRBJ2-2; 7 bases fit TRBD1. The CDR3 contains 15 residues. CDR1 is MNHNY and CDR2 is SVGAGI in the germline V gene (reference sequence). V gave up 6 bases and J gave up 6 bases; unmatched junction bases: 10. CDR3 in DNA: TGTGCCAGCAGCACCACCGGGACAGAAGCCGGGGAGCTGTTTTTT. This encodes CASSTTGTEAGELFF.

J is TRBJ2-2 and V is TRBV4-1; perhaps TRBD1 as D (5 bases). The CDR3 is 18 residues long. Trimming pared 3 bases from V and 0 bases from J, leaving 17 bases between. Germline V gives CDR1 MGHRA, CDR2 YSYEKL. CDR3 coding DNA: TGCGCCAGCAGCCACCACGACAGATTTATCGCGAACACCGGGGAGCTGTTTTTT. This sequence encodes CASSHHDRFIANTGELFF.

This chain connects TRBV28 to TRBJ2-7; TRBD2 might be the D (5 bases). Per germline, CDR1 MDHEN and CDR2 SYDVKM. This CDR3 contains 12 residues. Trimming left V 2 bases short and J 3 bases short, with 5 bases between. DNA for the CDR3: TGTGCCAGCAGTTTACGGGGCTACGAGCAGTACTTC. It yields the protein CASSLRGYEQYF. The whole variable domain, filled in from reference TRBV28 and TRBJ2-7, reads DVKVTQSSRYLVKRTGEKVFLECVQDMDHENMFWYRQDPGLGLRLIYFSYDVKMKEKGDIPEGYSVSREKKERFSLILESASTNQTSMYLCASSLRGYEQYFGPGTRLTVT.

This sequence joins TRBV11-2 and TRBJ2-5; TRBD2 aligns across 9 bases. Per germline, CDR1 SGHAT and CDR2 FQNNGV. CDR3 length: 17 amino acids. Unmatched junction bases numbered 10, after V lost 2 bases and J lost 3 bases. The CDR3 here is CASSLLLRGGGEETQYF. In nucleotides, the CDR3 is TGTGCCAGCAGCTTATTATTGCGTGGCGGGGGGGAAGAGACCCAGTACTTC. The full variable domain, its missing parts supplied by reference TRBV11-2 and TRBJ2-5, is EAGVAQSPRYKIIEKRQSVAFWCNPISGHATLYWYQQILGQGPKLLIQFQNNGVVDDSQLPKDRFSAERLKGVDSTLKIQPAKLEDSAVYLCASSLLLRGGGEETQYFGPGTRLLVL.

This clone has only one observation. The rearrangement joins TRBV6-1 to TRBJ2-3; a possible D gene is TRBD2 (5 bases). Trimming removed 8 bases at V and 2 bases at J, with 11 bases between. CDR1 MNHNS and CDR2 SASEGT come from the germline V gene. This CDR3 comprises 13 residues. The CDR3 reads CASGSGFTDTQYF. In DNA form, the CDR3 reads TGTGCCAGCGGGTCGGGGTTCACAGATACGCAGTATTTT.

The genes are TRBV9 and TRBJ2-7; TRBD2 matches 10 bases. The CDR3 has 15 amino acids. Germline CDR1 reads SGDLS; CDR2 reads YYNGEE. With 3 bases clipped from V and 5 bases from J, the junction kept 8 bases outside the gene matches. The CDR3 here is CASSGGGLALDEQYF. As DNA, the CDR3 is TGTGCCAGCAGCGGGGGGGGACTAGCGTTGGACGAGCAGTACTTC.

The chain combines TRBV27 with TRBJ2-2; perhaps TRBD2 as D (6 bases). Between the trimmed V and J ends, which lost 3 bases and 6 bases, there was a span of 20 bases. The CDR3 extends over 17 amino acids. CDR1 MNHEY and CDR2 SMNVEV come from the germline V gene (reference sequence). CDR3 residues: CASSFTSGTPGPGELFF. The CDR3, as DNA: TGTGCCAGCAGTTTTACTTCCGGGACTCCGGGACCCGGGGAGCTGTTTTTT.